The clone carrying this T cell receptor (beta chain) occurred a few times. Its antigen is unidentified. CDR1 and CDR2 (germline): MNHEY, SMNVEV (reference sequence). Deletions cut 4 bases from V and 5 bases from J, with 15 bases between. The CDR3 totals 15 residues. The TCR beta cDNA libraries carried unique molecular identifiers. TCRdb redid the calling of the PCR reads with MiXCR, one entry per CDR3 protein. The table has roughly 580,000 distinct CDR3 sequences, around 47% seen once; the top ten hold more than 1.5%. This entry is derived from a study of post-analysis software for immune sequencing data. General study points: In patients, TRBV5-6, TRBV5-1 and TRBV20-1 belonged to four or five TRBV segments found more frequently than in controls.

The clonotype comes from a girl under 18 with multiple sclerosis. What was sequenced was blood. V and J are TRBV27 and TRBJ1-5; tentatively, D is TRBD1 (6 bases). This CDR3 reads CASSWRGSGDQPQHF. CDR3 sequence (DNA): TGTGCCAGCAGTTGGCGAGGCTCAGGGGATCAGCCCCAGCATTTT.